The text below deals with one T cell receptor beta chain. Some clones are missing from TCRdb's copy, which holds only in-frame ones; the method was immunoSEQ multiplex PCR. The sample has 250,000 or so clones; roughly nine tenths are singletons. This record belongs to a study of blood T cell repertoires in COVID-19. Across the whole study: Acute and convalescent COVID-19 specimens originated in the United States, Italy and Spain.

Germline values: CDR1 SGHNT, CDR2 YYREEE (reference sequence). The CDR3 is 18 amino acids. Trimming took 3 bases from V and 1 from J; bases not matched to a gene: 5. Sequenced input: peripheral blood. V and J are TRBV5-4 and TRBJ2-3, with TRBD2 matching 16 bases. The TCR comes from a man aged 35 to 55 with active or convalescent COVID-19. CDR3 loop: CASSSGLAGGPGTDTQYF. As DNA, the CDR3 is TGTGCCAGCAGCTCGGGACTAGCGGGAGGGCCAGGCACAGATACGCAGTATTTT. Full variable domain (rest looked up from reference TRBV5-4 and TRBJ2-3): ETGVTQSPTHLIKTRGQQVTLRCSSQSGHNTVSWYQQALGQGPQFIFQYYREEENGRGNFPPRFSGLQFPNYSSELNVNALELDDSALYLCASSSGLAGGPGTDTQYFGPGTRLTVL.